A selection of T cell receptor beta chains follows, all from one sample in a study of technical replicates of blood from several donors. Clones were read by immunoSEQ multiplex PCR, and TCRdb kept only the in-frame ones, dropping some. The table has some 80,000 clones, 95% to 97% seen once. The specimen sequenced was T cells isolated from PBMCs. Receptors originate from a human donor in good health. Each CDR3 is given with its conserved first and last residue. Each record gives: J gene, V gene, CDR3 length, clone size, CDR3 protein. The size entry is marked missing in some rows and otherwise reads once, few, many or a size class.

TRBJ2-4	TRBV28	16	.	CASSRGQSLAKNIQYF
TRBJ2-7	TRBV2	12	.	CASRLAGGKEYF
TRBJ1-5	TRBV5-6	14	.	CASSVQGSNQPQHF
TRBJ1-2	TRBV6-5	14	.	CASSSTGTLYGYTF
TRBJ1-2	TRBV5-1	12	.	CASSFGNYGYTF
TRBJ2-7	TRBV7-2	16	.	CASSLKSRQGDYEQYF
TRBJ2-3	TRBV9	15	.	CASSYGTYSTDTQYF
TRBJ2-7	TRBV7-2	15	.	CASSLALAGQGEQYF
TRBJ1-4	TRBV6-1	14	.	CASSSGQGVEKLFF
TRBJ1-2	TRBV15	16	.	CATSGTRTGGYYGYTF
TRBJ2-1	TRBV7-3	16	.	CASSSHAGGNLNEQFF
TRBJ2-7	TRBV27	13	.	CASAMGTHYEQYF
TRBJ2-5	TRBV5-1	16	.	CASSLAGSRSRETQYF
TRBJ1-2	TRBV11-1	14	.	CASSSRDSYYGYTF
TRBJ2-7	TRBV11-2	14	.	CASSQPTGFNEQYF
TRBJ1-5	TRBV28	14	once	CASSNRGRVQPQHF
TRBJ2-3	TRBV15	19	.	CATSFGTGQRLEVPDTQYF
TRBJ1-4	TRBV6-5	14	.	CASSRGTANEKLFF
TRBJ1-3	TRBV10-3	14	once	CATGDRNSGNTIYF
TRBJ2-7	TRBV7-9	16	.	CASSLGTSGMSYEQYF
TRBJ2-7	TRBV7-2	13	.	CASSLAASYEQYF
TRBJ2-3	TRBV11-3	17	.	CASSLVRQGGITDTQYF
TRBJ1-1	TRBV5-1	16	.	CASSFVRQGGSTEAFF
TRBJ2-7	TRBV11-2	14	.	CASSLGEGTYEQYF
TRBJ2-2	TRBV7-3	14	.	CASSLGTPTGELFF
TRBJ2-1	TRBV9	15	.	CASSVDNLSYNEQFF
TRBJ2-7	TRBV29-1	12	.	CSATGFGYEQYF
TRBJ1-4	TRBV27	14	.	CASSLSRGGGKLFF
TRBJ1-5	TRBV5-5	17	.	CASSAGTGDRYDQPQHF
TRBJ2-3	TRBV5-6	14	.	CASSSGQGLHTQYF
TRBJ2-7	TRBV6-6	14	.	CASSEGRVFYEQYF
TRBJ2-1	TRBV30	11	.	CAWKTGNEQFF
TRBJ2-1	TRBV28	15	.	CASRGGLSSYNEQFF
TRBJ2-7	TRBV28	14	.	CASSLGTSPYEQYF
TRBJ2-7	TRBV7-2	14	.	CASSLLAAVYEQYF
TRBJ2-7	TRBV10-3	15	.	CAIRLAGDSRDEQYF
TRBJ2-3	TRBV4-3	16	.	CASSPRTGASTDTQYF
TRBJ1-4	TRBV5-6	12	.	CASSFSGEKLFF
TRBJ2-7	TRBV11-2	12	.	CASSRRGPEQYF
TRBJ2-1	TRBV9	15	.	CASSVDVAAYNEQFF
TRBJ1-2	TRBV6-5	14	.	CASSTDRGRGGYTF
TRBJ1-1	TRBV9	14	.	CASSGQGVKSEAFF
TRBJ1-3	TRBV7-6	16	.	CASSWTSVVSGNTIYF
TRBJ1-2	TRBV7-9	14	.	CASSLAPTGDGYTF
TRBJ2-4	TRBV18	16	.	CASSPGLAVAKNIQYF
TRBJ2-5	TRBV6-1	15	.	CASSEGRAGQETQYF
TRBJ2-1	TRBV11-3	16	.	CASSPRSGLARNEQFF